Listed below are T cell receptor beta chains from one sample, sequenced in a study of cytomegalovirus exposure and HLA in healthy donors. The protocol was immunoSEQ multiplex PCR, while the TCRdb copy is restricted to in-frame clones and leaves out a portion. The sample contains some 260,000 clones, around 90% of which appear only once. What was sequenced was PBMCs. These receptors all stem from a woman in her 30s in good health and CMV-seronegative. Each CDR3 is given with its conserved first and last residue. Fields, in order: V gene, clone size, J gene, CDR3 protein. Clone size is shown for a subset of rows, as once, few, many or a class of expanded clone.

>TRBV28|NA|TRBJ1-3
CASRSGQGMLNTIYF
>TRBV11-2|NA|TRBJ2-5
CASSPYRMGTNQETQYF
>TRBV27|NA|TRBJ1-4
CASSSQGATNEKLFF
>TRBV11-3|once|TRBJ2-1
CASSLLAGENEQFF
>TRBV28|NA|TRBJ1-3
CASSRRTGPSGNTIYF
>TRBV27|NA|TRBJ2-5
CASGTLGGQETQYF
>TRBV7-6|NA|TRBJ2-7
CASCIARVSYEQYF
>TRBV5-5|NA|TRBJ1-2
CASGLGYGYTF
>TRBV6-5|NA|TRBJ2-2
CASRMNGELFF
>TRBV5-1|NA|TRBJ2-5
CASSSTSGRAQETQYF
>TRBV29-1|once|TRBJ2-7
CSVTRSPGTRDYEQYF
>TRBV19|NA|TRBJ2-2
CASSIPRQLNTGELFF
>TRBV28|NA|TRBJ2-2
CASSFVAPGELFF
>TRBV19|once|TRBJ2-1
CASGTSGYNEQFF
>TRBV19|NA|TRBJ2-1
CASSTSGYNEQFF
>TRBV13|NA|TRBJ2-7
CASSRGRSSYEQYF
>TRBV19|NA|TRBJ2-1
CASSIDSGSFSYNEQFF
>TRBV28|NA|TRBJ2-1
CASSFSGHQFF
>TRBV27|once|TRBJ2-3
CASSSLAGWRERTDTQYF
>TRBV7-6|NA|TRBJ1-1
CASSLDQGRMNTEAFF
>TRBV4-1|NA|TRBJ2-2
CASSQVGGSGELFF
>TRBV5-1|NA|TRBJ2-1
CASSLGLSSYNEQFF
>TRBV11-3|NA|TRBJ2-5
CASSPARGYETQYF
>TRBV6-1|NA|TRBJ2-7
CASRQLDRGDYEQYF
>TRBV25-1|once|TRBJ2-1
CASSDSGLAGRRYNEQFF
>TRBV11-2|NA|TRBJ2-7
CASSQVASLEQYF
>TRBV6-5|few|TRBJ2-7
CASSYSWTGGYEQYF
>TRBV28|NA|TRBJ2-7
CASRGRTGGF
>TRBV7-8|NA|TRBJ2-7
CASSSSGTSAFEQYF
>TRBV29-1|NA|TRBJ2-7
CSVEDLARVGEQYF
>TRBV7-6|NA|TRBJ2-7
CASSLEVGAGGGEQYF
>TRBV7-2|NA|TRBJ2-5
CASSLVPGLAGQETQYF
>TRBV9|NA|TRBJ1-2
CASSVVPTETNYGYTF
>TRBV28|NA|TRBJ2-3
CASSLKAGRRSTDTQYF
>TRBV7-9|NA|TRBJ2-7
CASSLGWGTGEQYF
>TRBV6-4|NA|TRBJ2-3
CASSDSHSTDTQYF
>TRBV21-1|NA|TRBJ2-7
CASLRDTGTGDYEQYF
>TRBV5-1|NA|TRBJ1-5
CANPTGGGFEPQHF
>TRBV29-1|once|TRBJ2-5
CSVSSQGLAGVAETQYF
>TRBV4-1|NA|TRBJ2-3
CASSQDRYRGTDTQYF
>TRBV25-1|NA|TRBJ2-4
CASRPSGSVKNIQYF
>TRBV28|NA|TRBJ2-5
CASSTNRRHARRPQETQYF
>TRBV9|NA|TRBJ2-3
CASSTRTGYSTDTQYF